This T cell receptor beta chain derives from a study of OX40 agonist ivuxolimab in advanced cancers. The wider study: Patients enrolled in dose escalation were diagnosed with hepatocellular carcinoma, melanoma, renal cell or head and neck cancer. A partial response was reached by three patients: one with hepatocellular carcinoma and two with cutaneous melanoma.

Sequenced by immunoSEQ multiplex PCR; TCRdb stores in-frame clones only, minus some. Found here are approximately 87,000 clones, more than 75% of them singletons; the top ten hold approximately 0.78%. Broader study findings: CD8+ T cells (on average) carried more expanded clones than CD4+ T cells.

As concerns this clone: Its antigen is as yet unknown.

Germline V lookup: CDR1 SEHNR, CDR2 FQNEAQ (reference sequence). Trimming cost V 4 bases and J 11 bases; bases outside gene matches: 9. The CDR3 is made up of 15 amino acids. This specimen was CD4+ or CD8+ T cells sorted from blood, taken in a trial of the OX40 agonist ivuxolimab. This chain connects TRBV7-9 to TRBJ2-1; 12 bases line up with TRBD2. This sequence originates from an adult with an advanced solid tumor such as melanoma, head and neck, liver or kidney cancer. Here the CDR3 DNA reads TGTGCCAGCAGCTCAGACGGGACTAGCGGGCGTAAGCAGTTCTTC. It codes for CASSSDGTSGRKQFF.